This T cell receptor beta chain originates from a study of cytomegalovirus exposure and HLA in healthy donors. Study conclusions and caveats: Of the V segments, some could not be distinguished, including TRBV6-2 and TRBV6-3, and were excluded.

Comment on this clone: Its antigen remains unidentified.

Use of 60 Vbeta and 13 Jbeta primers characterized the PCR. Profiled with immunoSEQ multiplex PCR; TCRdb holds only in-frame clones, not every one. Here the sample spans 150,000 to 200,000 clones, approximately 88% being singletons. Germline V gene sequence: CDR1 SGHDN, CDR2 FVKESK. This CDR3 comprises 16 residues. The V gene lost 4 bases and the J gene lost 5 bases, with 20 bases spanning the gap. V usage is TRBV14 and J usage is TRBJ1-2; D gene ambiguous. The sample taken for sequencing was PBMCs. This TCR came from a boy between 10 and 17 years old in good health and CMV-seronegative. The CDR3 sequence: CASSPASLKSPYGYTF. As DNA, the CDR3 is TGTGCCAGCAGCCCCGCTTCCCTCAAGAGCCCTTATGGCTACACCTTC.